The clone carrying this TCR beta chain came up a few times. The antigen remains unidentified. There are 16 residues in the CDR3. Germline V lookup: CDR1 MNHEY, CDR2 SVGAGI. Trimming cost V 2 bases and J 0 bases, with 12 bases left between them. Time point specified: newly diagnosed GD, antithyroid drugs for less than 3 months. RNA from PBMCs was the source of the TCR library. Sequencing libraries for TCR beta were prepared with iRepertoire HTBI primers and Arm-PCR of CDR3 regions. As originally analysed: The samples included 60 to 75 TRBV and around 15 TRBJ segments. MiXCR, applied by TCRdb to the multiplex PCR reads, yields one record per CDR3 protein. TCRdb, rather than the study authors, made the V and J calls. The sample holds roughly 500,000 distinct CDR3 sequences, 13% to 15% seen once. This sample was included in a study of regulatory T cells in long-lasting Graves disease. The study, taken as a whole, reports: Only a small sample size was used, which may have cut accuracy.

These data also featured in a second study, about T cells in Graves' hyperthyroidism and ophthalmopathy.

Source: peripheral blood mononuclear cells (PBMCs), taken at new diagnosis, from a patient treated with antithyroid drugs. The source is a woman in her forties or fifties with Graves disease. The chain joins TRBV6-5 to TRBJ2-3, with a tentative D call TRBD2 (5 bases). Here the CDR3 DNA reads TGTGCCAGCAGTTACGGGTGGACTTCTAGCACAGATACGCAGTATTTT. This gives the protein CASSYGWTSSTDTQYF.